The 17 T cell receptor beta chains given below trace back to one sample, sequenced in a study of T cells in women clearing cervical HPV infection. Produced via immunoSEQ multiplex PCR; TCRdb's table is partial and in-frame only. Recorded here are tens of thousands of clones; the top ten clones represent roughly 1.5%. Sequenced material: blood buffy coat. These receptor sequences come from a woman aged 18 to 75 with a cervical HPV16 infection that either progressed to CIN3+ or cleared (not recorded which).

As regards this clone: The read terminates 3 residues before the CDR3 end, so the remaining end is supplied by the germline J gene. The chain couples TRBV11-2 to TRBJ2-7, with D perhaps TRBD1 (6 bases). Per germline, CDR1 SGHAT and CDR2 FQNNGV. Trimming pared 0 bases from V and 4 bases from J, leaving 13 bases between. The CDR3 is made up of 15 amino acids. The CDR3 reads CASSLDLGRGYEQYF. Incomplete CDR3 DNA: TGTGCCAGCAGCTTAGATCTCGGCAGGGGTTACGAG.

Note on this clone: With the read ending 3 residues before the CDR3 end, the germline J gene is used to fill in that end. V gene TRBV19 combines with J gene TRBJ2-3; the match to TRBD1 covers 12 bases. The CDR3 loop spans 15 amino acids. From germline, CDR1 is LNHDA and CDR2 SQIVND (reference sequence). The CDR3 sequence is CASKIGTGGNQPQYF. The part of the CDR3 DNA that was read is TGTGCCAGTAAAATAGGGACAGGGGGCAATCAGCCG.

Details on this clone: The CDR3 end is not reached by the read, which stops 3 residues before it; the germline J gene fills it in. The V and J genes are TRBV10-1 and TRBJ1-1; 7 positions agree with TRBD1. Germline assignment: CDR1 WNHNN and CDR2 SYGVQD (reference sequence). J was trimmed by 0 bases and V by 7 bases; bases with no gene match: 2. The CDR3 sequence is 13 residues long. The CDR3 sequence is CASKGQLNTEAFF. CDR3 DNA (partial): TGCGCCAGCAAGGGACAGCTGAACACTGAA.

Note on this clone: The sequence runs out 3 residues before the end of the CDR3; the remainder is reconstructed from the germline J gene. The rearrangement uses TRBV6-1 and TRBJ1-5; the D gene is possibly TRBD1 (6 bases). The CDR3 extends over 13 amino acids. Germline CDR1 reads MNHNS; CDR2 reads SASEGT. Trimming removed 3 bases at V and 9 bases at J, with 12 bases between. CDR3 DNA (partial): TGTGCCAGCAGTGAGGACAGCTCTCTGCCC. This gives the protein CASSEDSSLP. The whole CDR3 protein reads CASSEDSSLPQHF.

Of note for this clone: From the germline J gene comes the end of the CDR3, since the read stops 3 residues before it. The J gene is TRBJ2-7, the V gene TRBV12-5; tentatively, D is TRBD2 (5 bases). The V end was cut by 1 base, the J end by 3 bases, with 13 bases between. The CDR3 loop spans 15 amino acids. CDR1 LGHNT and CDR2 FRNRAP come from the germline V gene. CDR3 loop: CASGLARGFGYEQYF. The sequenced CDR3 bases are TGTGCTAGTGGTTTGGCTCGGGGTTTCGGCTACGAG.

Regarding this clone: A read error may produce the germline difference seen at one junction end. The read ends 3 residues shy of where the CDR3 ends; the end is completed using the germline J gene. The same CDR3 is also encoded by other DNA sequences in this sample. The chain couples TRBV5-6 to TRBJ1-3; TRBD1 agrees at 8 bases. Germline CDR1 and CDR2: SGHDT and YYEEEE. The CDR3 length is 14 residues. The covered CDR3 bases are TGTGCCAGCAGCACAACAGGGGGACCGGACACT. It specifies CASSTTGGPDT. The full CDR3 protein is CASSTTGGPDTIYF.

Concerning this clone itself: Read data end 3 residues before the CDR3 end; the end is taken from the germline J gene. This chain uses TRBV19 with TRBJ2-2, with D unresolved. Looked up from germline, CDR1 is LNHDA and CDR2 is SQIVND (reference sequence). This CDR3 is 13 amino acids long. With 7 bases removed from V and 3 bases from J, the gap between germline ends came to 9 bases. The part of the CDR3 DNA that was read is TGTGCCAGTATGGTCCTATACACCGGGGAG. Its translation: CASMVLYTGE. The CDR3 as a whole reads CASMVLYTGELFF. The whole variable domain, filled in from reference TRBV19 and TRBJ2-2, reads DGGITQSPKYLFRKEGQNVTLSCEQNLNHDAMYWYRQDPGQGLRLIYYSQIVNDFQKGDIAEGYSVSREKKESFPLTVTSAQKNPTAFYLCASMVLYTGELFFGEGSRLTVL.

A remark on this clone: The read halts 3 residues ahead of the CDR3 end, with the missing end drawn from the germline J gene. The genes are TRBV18 and TRBJ2-7; 8 bases are shared with TRBD1. The CDR3 covers 14 residues. The V gene's germline CDR1 is KGHSH and CDR2 LQKENI. With 6 bases clipped from V and 3 bases from J, the junction kept 7 bases outside the gene matches. The CDR3 reads CASSGGQAYYEQYF. The DNA read from the CDR3 is TGTGCCAGCTCCGGGGGACAGGCTTACTACGAG.

Comments on this clone: At one of its ends the junction is not consistent with the germline gene, which may arise from a read error. The read ends 3 residues before the CDR3 terminus; that terminus is restored from the germline J gene. This sample also contains other DNA sequences that code for the same CDR3. V is TRBV19 and J is TRBJ1-3, with 7 bases fitting TRBD1. The CDR3 sequence is 16 residues long. The V gene's germline CDR1 is LNHDA and CDR2 SQIVND (reference sequence). CDR3 protein: CASTRFQGGSGNTIYF. The CDR3 DNA, read in part, is TGTGCCAGTACCCGCTTCCAAGGGGGCTCTGGAAACACG.

Points on this clone: The read terminates 3 residues before the CDR3 end, so the remaining end is supplied by the germline J gene. The chain is built from TRBV7-8 and TRBJ2-7; D not certain. Germline CDR1 SGHVS, CDR2 FQNEAQ. V was pared by 5 bases and J by 3 bases, with 5 bases between. The CDR3 is made up of 11 amino acids. CDR3 amino acids: CASSVNYEQYF. The sequenced part of the CDR3 DNA is TGTGCCAGCAGCGTAAACTACGAG.

Regarding this clone: The CDR3 end falls 3 residues outside the read, so it is completed with the germline J gene. This chain links TRBV5-1 with TRBJ1-2; D ambiguous. This CDR3 comprises 15 residues. CDR1 is SGHRS and CDR2 is YFSETQ in the germline V gene. V was cut by 0 bases and J by 0 bases, with 9 bases left in between. Here the CDR3 reads CASSLGAGANYGYTF. The CDR3 DNA, read in part, is TGCGCCAGCAGCTTGGGCGCAGGAGCTAACTATGGC.

A word on this clone: The CDR3 end falls 3 residues outside the read, so it is completed with the germline J gene. The V gene is TRBV7-6, the J gene TRBJ2-5, with D hard to call. With 3 bases removed from V and 4 bases from J, the gap between germline ends came to 6 bases. The CDR3 has 12 amino acids. Germline CDR1 is SGHVS and CDR2 is FNYEAQ. The CDR3: CASSFLSETQYF. Incomplete CDR3 DNA: TGTGCCAGCAGCTTTCTCTCAGAGACC.

Comment on this clone: The sequence runs out 3 residues before the end of the CDR3; the remainder is reconstructed from the germline J gene. The J gene is TRBJ1-1, the V gene TRBV19, with D perhaps TRBD1 (6 bases). In germline, CDR1 is LNHDA, CDR2 SQIVND (reference sequence). V was cut by 6 bases and J by 0 bases, with 23 bases left in between. This CDR3 has 18 residues. The CDR3 loop is CASSHGLLGGVMNTEAFF. The DNA read from the CDR3 is TGTGCCAGTAGCCACGGCCTTCTAGGGGGGGTAATGAACACTGAA. Full variable domain (remainder filled in from reference TRBV19 and TRBJ1-1): DGGITQSPKYLFRKEGQNVTLSCEQNLNHDAMYWYRQDPGQGLRLIYYSQIVNDFQKGDIAEGYSVSREKKESFPLTVTSAQKNPTAFYLCASSHGLLGGVMNTEAFFGQGTRLTVV.

A note on this clone: The CDR3 end is not reached by the read, which stops 3 residues before it; the germline J gene fills it in. The chain employs TRBV7-3 and TRBJ2-2, with D possibly matching TRBD2 (6 bases). Trimming stripped 5 bases from V and 4 bases from J, with 17 bases between. The CDR3 is 16 residues long. Germline V CDR1 and CDR2: SGHTA, FQGTGA. CDR3: CASSHRGGAGTGELFF. The sequenced CDR3 bases are TGTGCCAGCAGCCATCGGGGCGGGGCGGGCACCGGGGAG.

Concerning this clone: The CDR3 extends 3 residues past the end of the read, so its final part is completed from the germline J gene. The rearrangement uses TRBV5-1 and TRBJ2-1; D may be TRBD1 (5 bases). CDR3 size: 16 residues. The germline V gene has CDR1 SGHRS and CDR2 YFSETQ. Trimming pared 2 bases from V and 0 bases from J, leaving 12 bases between. The DNA read from the CDR3 is TGCGCCAGCAGCTTACAGGCGTTAAGCTCCTACAATGAG. Translation: CASSLQALSSYNE. The entire CDR3 sequence reads CASSLQALSSYNEQFF.

Judged by frequency, this clone is medium-sized (0.01 to 0.1%). The read comes to an end 3 residues before the CDR3 does, leaving the germline J gene to fill in the end. This chain joins TRBV2 and TRBJ2-4; 12 bases fit TRBD2. The CDR3 loop spans 14 amino acids. J was trimmed by 6 bases and V by 5 bases; bases with no gene match: 2. Germline-derived CDR1 and CDR2 are SNHLY and FYNNEI. CDR3 protein: CASSLGLAGNIQYF. The CDR3 DNA, read in part, is TGTGCCAGCAGTTTGGGACTAGCGGGAAACATT. Full variable domain (remainder filled in from reference TRBV2 and TRBJ2-4): EPEVTQTPSHQVTQMGQEVILRCVPISNHLYFYWYRQILGQKVEFLVSFYNNEISEKSEIFDDQFSVERPDGSNFTLKIRSTKLEDSAMYFCASSLGLAGNIQYFGAGTRLSVL.

The CDR3 region is CSARRGGGLETQYF. Incomplete CDR3 DNA: TGCAGTGCTAGACGCGGAGGAGGTCTAGAGACC. The V call is TRBV20-1, the J call TRBJ2-5; D possibly corresponds to TRBD2 (5 bases). The CDR3 goes on 3 residues after the read ends, and that part is filled in from the germline J gene. Trimming removed 2 bases at V and 4 bases at J, with 14 bases between. Looked up from germline, CDR1 is DFQATT and CDR2 is SNEGSKA (reference sequence). CDR3 size: 14 residues.